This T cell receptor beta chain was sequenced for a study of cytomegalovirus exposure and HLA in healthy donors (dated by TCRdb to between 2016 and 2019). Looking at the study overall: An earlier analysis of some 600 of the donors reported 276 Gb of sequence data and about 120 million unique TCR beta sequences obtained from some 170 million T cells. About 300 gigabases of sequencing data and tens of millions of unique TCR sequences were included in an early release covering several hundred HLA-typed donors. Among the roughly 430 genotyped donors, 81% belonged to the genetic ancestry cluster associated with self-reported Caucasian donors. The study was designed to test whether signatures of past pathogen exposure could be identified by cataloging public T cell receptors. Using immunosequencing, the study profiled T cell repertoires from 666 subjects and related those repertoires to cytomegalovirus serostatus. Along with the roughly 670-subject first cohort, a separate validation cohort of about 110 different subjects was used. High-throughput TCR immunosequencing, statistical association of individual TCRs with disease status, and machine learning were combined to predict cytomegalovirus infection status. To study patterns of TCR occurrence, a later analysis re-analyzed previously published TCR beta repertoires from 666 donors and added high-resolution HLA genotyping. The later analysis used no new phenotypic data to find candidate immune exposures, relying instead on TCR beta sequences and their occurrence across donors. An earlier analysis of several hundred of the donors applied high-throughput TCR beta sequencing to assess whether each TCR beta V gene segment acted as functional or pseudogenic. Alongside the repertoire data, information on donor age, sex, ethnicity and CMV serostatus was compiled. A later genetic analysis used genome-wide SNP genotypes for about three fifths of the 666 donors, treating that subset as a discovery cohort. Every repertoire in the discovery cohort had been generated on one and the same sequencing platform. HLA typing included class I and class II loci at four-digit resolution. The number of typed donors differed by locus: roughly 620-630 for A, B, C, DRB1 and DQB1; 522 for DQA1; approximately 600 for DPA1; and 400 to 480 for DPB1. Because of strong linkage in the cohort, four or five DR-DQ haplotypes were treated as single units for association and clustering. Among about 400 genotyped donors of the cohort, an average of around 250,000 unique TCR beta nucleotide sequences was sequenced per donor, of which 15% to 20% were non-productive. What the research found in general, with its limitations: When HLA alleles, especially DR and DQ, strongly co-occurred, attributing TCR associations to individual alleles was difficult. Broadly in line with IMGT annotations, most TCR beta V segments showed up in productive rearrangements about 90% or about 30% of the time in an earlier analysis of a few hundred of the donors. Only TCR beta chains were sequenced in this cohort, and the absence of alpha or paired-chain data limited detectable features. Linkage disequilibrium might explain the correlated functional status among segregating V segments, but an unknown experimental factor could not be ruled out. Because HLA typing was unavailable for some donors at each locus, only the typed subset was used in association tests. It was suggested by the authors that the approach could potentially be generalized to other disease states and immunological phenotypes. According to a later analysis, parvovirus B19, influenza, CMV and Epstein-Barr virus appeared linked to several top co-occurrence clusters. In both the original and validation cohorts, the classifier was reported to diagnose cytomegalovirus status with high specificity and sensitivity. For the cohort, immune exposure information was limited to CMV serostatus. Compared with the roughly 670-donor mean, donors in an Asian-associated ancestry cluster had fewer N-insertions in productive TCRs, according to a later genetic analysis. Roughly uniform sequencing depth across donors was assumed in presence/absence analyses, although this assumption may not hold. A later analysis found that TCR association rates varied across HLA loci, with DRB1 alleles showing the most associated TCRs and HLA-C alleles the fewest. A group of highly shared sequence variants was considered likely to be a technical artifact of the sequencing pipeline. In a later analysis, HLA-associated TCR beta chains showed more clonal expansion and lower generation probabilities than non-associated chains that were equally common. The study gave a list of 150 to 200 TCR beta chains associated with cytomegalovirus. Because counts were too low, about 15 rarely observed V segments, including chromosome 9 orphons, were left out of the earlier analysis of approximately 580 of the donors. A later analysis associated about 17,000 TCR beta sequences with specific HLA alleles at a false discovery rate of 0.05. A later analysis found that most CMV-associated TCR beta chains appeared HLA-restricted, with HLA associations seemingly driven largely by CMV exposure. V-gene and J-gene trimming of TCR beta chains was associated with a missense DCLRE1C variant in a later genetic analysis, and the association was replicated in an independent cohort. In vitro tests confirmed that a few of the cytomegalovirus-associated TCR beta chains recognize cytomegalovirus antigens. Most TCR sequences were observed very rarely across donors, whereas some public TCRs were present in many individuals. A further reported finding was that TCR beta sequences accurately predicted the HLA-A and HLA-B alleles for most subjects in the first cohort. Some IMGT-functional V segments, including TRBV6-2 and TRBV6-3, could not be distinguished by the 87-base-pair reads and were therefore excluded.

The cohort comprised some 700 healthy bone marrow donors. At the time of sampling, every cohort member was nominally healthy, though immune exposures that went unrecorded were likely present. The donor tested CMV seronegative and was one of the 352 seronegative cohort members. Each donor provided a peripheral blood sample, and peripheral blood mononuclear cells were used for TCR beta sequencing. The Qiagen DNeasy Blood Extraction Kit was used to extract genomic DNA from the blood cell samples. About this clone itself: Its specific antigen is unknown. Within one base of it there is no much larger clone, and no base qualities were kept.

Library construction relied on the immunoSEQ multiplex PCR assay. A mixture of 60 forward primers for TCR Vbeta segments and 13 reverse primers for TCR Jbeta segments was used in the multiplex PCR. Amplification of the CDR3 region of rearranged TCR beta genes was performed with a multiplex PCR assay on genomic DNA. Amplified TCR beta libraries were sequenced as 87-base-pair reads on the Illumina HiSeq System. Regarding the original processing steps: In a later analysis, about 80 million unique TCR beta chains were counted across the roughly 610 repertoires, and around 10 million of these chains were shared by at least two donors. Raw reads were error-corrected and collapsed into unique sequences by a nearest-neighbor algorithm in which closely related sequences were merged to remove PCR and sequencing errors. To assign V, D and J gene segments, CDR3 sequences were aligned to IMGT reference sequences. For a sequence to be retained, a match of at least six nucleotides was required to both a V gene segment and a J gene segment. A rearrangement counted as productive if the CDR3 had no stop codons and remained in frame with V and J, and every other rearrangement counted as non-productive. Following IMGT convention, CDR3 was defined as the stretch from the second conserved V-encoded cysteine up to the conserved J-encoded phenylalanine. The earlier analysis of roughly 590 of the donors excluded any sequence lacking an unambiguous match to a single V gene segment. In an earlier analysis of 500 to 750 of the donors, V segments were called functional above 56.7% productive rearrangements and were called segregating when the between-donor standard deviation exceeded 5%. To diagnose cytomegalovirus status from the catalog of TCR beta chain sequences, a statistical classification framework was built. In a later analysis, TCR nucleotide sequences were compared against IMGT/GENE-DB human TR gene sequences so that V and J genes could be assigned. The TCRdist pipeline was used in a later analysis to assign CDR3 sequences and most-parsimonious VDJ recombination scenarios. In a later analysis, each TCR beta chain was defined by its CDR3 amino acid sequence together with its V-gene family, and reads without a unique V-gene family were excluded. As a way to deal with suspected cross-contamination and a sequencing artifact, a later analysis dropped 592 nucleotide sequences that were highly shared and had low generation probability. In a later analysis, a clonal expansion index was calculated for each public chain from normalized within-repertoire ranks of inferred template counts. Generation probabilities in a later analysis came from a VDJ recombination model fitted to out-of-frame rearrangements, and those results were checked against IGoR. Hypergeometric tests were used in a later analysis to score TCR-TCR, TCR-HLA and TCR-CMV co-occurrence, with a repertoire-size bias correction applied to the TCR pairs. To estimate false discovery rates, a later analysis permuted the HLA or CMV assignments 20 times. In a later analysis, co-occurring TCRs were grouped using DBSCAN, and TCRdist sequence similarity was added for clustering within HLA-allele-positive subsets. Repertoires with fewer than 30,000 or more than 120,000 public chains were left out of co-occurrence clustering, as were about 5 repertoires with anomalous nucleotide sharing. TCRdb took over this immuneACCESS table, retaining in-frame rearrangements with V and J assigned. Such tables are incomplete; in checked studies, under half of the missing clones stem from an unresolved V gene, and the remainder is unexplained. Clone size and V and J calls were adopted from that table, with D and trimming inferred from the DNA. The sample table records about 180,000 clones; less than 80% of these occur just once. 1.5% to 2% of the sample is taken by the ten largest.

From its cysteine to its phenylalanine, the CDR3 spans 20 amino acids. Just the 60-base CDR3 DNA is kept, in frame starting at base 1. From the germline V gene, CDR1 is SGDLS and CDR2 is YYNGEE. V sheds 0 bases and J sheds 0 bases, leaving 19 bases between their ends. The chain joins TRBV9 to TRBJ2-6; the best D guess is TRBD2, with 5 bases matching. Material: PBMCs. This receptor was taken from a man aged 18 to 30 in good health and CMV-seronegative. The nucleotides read TGTGCCAGCAGCGTAGGCAAGAAGGCCAGCGGCTACTCTGGGGCCAACGTCCTGACTTTC. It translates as CASSVGKKASGYSGANVLTF.